The 12 T cell receptor beta chains reported below all come from one sample, sequenced in a study of blood T cell repertoires in COVID-19. Sequencing used immunoSEQ multiplex PCR; TCRdb keeps in-frame clones, though not all of them. The sample records roughly 250,000 clones, about 80% being singletons. Sequencing input: peripheral blood. These receptors came from a woman of 80 years or more with acute or convalescent COVID-19.

The chain links TRBV25-1 to TRBJ2-7, with 7 bases matching TRBD2. With 8 bases clipped from V and 7 bases from J, the junction kept 5 bases outside the gene matches. The CDR3 consists of 11 residues. Germline CDR1 reads MGHDK; CDR2 reads SYGVNS. The CDR3 protein is CASGRGKEQYF. The CDR3 DNA follows: TGTGCCAGCGGGAGGGGCAAAGAGCAGTACTTC.

This chain links TRBV6-5 with TRBJ1-2; TRBD1 agrees at 9 bases. V shed 6 bases and J 3 bases; nucleotides not matched to a gene: 5. The CDR3 contains 14 residues. Germline-derived CDR1 and CDR2 are MNHEY and SVGAGI. The chain's CDR3 is CASRSGQGYYGYTF. Here the CDR3 DNA reads TGTGCCAGCAGGAGCGGACAGGGGTACTATGGCTACACCTTC.

Here the CDR3 DNA reads TGTGCCAGCAGCCCACAAGGGGACTATGGCTACACCTTC. It is translated as CASSPQGDYGYTF. V gene TRBV4-2 combines with J gene TRBJ1-2, with a tentative D call TRBD1 (5 bases). Trimming took 4 bases from V and 3 from J, leaving 9 bases between them. The CDR3 sequence is 13 residues long. Germline V lookup: CDR1 LGHNA, CDR2 YNFKEQ.

This chain joins TRBV3-1 (or the pseudogene TRBV3-2) and TRBJ2-7; 7 bases are a match to TRBD2. Germline assignment: CDR1 LGHDT and CDR2 YNNKEL (reference sequence). The ends lost 8 bases at V and 3 bases at J; junction bases unmatched: 1. This CDR3 is 11 amino acids long. The CDR3 loop is CASGDYYEQYF. The CDR3 coding sequence is TGTGCCAGCGGGGACTACTACGAGCAGTACTTC.

This clone was picked up many times. V and J are TRBV19 and TRBJ2-5, with 7 nucleotides matching TRBD1. Looked up from germline, CDR1 is LNHDA and CDR2 is SQIVND (reference sequence). V dropped 3 bases and J dropped 13; count of bases not matched to a gene: 11. The CDR3 totals 13 residues. The CDR3 nucleotides are TGTGCCAGTAGTATCAACCCGGGACAGATAACGTACTTC. Amino acid sequence: CASSINPGQITYF.

This clone was counted at least ten times. CDR3 DNA: TGTGCCAGCAGTTACTTCGGGGGAGGTAATTCACCCCTCCACTTT. Its translation is CASSYFGGGNSPLHF. The chain links TRBV6-5 to TRBJ1-6; perhaps TRBD1 as D (5 bases). The CDR3 length is 15 residues. The germline V gene has CDR1 MNHEY and CDR2 SVGAGI. Trimming cost V 1 base and J 6 bases, with 10 bases left between them.

The chain uses TRBV5-1 and TRBJ1-4; D gene uncertain. This CDR3 is 16 amino acids long. Germline CDR1 is SGHRS and CDR2 is YFSETQ. The V gene lost 1 base and the J gene lost 8 bases, with 18 bases spanning the gap. As DNA, the CDR3 is TGCGCCAGCAGCTTGACTGCGGGCCCGGGAGGGGAAAAACTGTTTTTT. It codes for CASSLTAGPGGEKLFF.

V usage is TRBV18 and J usage is TRBJ1-2, with 7 bases matching TRBD1. From germline, CDR1 is KGHSH and CDR2 LQKENI. This CDR3 spans 15 amino acids. Trimming took 2 bases from V and 3 from J; bases not matched to a gene: 6. The CDR3 region has the DNA TGTGCCAGCTCACCATTAGGGGGCGCGGACTATGGCTACACCTTC. Its protein product is CASSPLGGADYGYTF.

Only a few counts were recorded for this clone. This chain joins TRBV11-2 and TRBJ2-5; 12 nucleotides line up with TRBD1. Losses at the gene ends were 3 bases for V and 6 bases for J; bases not matched to a gene: 8. There are 16 residues in the CDR3. Germline values: CDR1 SGHAT, CDR2 FQNNGV. Here the CDR3 reads CASSLGTGGARQTQYF. For the CDR3, the DNA is TGTGCCAGCAGCTTGGGGACAGGGGGCGCGAGACAGACCCAGTACTTC.

The V gene is TRBV2, the J gene TRBJ2-1, with TRBD2 matching 9 bases. The trim removed 6 bases at V and 5 bases at J, leaving 5 bases unmatched. CDR3 length: 14 residues. CDR1 SNHLY and CDR2 FYNNEI come from the germline V gene. In DNA, the CDR3 is TGTGCCAGCAGCTTTAGCGGGGGTAACAATGAGCAGTTCTTC. It is translated as CASSFSGGNNEQFF.

This clone has more than one count but fewer than ten. J is TRBJ2-2 and V is TRBV5-4, with 7 positions matching TRBD1. This CDR3 region has 15 residues. The germline CDR1 and CDR2 sequences are SGHNT and YYREEE (reference sequence). The J segment lost 2 bases and the V segment lost 4 bases, leaving 5 bases of the junction unmatched. This CDR3 is CASSEGQPNTGELFF. The CDR3 bases are TGTGCCAGCAGCGAGGGACAGCCTAACACCGGGGAGCTGTTTTTT. Full variable domain (outside the CDR3, taken from reference TRBV5-4 and TRBJ2-2): ETGVTQSPTHLIKTRGQQVTLRCSSQSGHNTVSWYQQALGQGPQFIFQYYREEENGRGNFPPRFSGLQFPNYSSELNVNALELDDSALYLCASSEGQPNTGELFFGEGSRLTVL.

This clone was seen a few times. This chain joins TRBV11-2 and TRBJ1-4, with TRBD1 matching 9 bases. Looked up from germline, CDR1 is SGHAT and CDR2 is FQNNGV. Trimming took 4 bases from V and 7 from J; bases not matched to a gene: 4. CDR3 size: 14 residues. The chain's CDR3 is CASSSGQGSEKLFF. Here the CDR3 DNA reads TGTGCCAGCAGCTCCGGACAGGGGAGTGAAAAACTGTTTTTT.